A selection of T cell receptor beta chains follows, all from one sample in a study of circulating CD8 cells and anti-PD-1 response in melanoma. TCRdb reprocessed the reads with MiXCR, giving one entry per CDR3 protein. The sample carries about 480 distinct CDR3 sequences, approximately 7.1% recorded once. The sequenced sample was CD8+ T cells from PBMCs, obtained at baseline or after one month of anti-PD-1 therapy (not recorded which). The receptors originated from a human donor with melanoma. The CDR3 runs from the conserved cysteine through the conserved F or W. The order of the fields is V gene, clone size, J gene, D gene, CDR3 protein, CDR3 DNA. A D gene is named only where the DNA matches it firmly. Only part of the rows carry a size: once, few, many, or a class if the clone is expanded.

>TRBV12-3/TRBV12-4|few|TRBJ2-7|TRBD2
CASTSSGRGDEQYF
TGTGCCAGCACCTCTAGCGGGCGAGGGGACGAGCAGTACTTC
>TRBV2|large|TRBJ2-7|TRBD1
CASSPGTGVDEQYF
TGTGCCAGCAGTCCCGGGACAGGGGTAGACGAGCAGTACTTC
>TRBV6-1|medium-sized|TRBJ2-3|.
CASSESGLDSPDTQYF
TGTGCCAGCAGTGAGTCCGGTCTGGATTCTCCAGATACGCAGTATTTT
>TRBV27|.|TRBJ1-5|TRBD1
CASSPKTGSNQPQHF
TGTGCCAGCAGTCCAAAGACAGGGAGCAATCAGCCCCAGCATTTT
>TRBV28|large|TRBJ2-6|.
CASSSGQHTGANVLTF
TGTGCCAGCAGTTCGGGACAACATACTGGGGCCAACGTCCTGACTTTC
>TRBV7-9|medium-sized|TRBJ2-7|.
CASSLGTISYEQYF
TGTGCCAGCAGCTTGGGCACAATCTCCTACGAGCAGTACTTC
>TRBV14|few|TRBJ2-1|.
CASSQDRGVRQFF
TGTGCCAGCAGCCAAGATCGAGGCGTACGGCAGTTCTTC
>TRBV20-1|medium-sized|TRBJ2-1|.
CSARDRELEQFF
TGCAGTGCTAGAGATAGAGAACTTGAGCAGTTCTTC
>TRBV28|.|TRBJ2-2|.
CASSFRGTGELFF
TGTGCCAGCAGTTTCCGGGGGACCGGGGAGCTGTTTTTT
>TRBV19|medium-sized|TRBJ2-2|TRBD1
CASSPTGGNTGELFF
TGTGCCAGTAGTCCGACAGGGGGGAACACCGGGGAGCTGTTTTTT
>TRBV25-1|large|TRBJ1-1|.
CASSEPRGGTEAFF
TGTGCCAGCAGTGAACCCAGAGGGGGCACTGAAGCTTTCTTT
>TRBV28|medium-sized|TRBJ2-1|TRBD2
CASSPLAGGRYNEQFF
TGTGCCAGCAGTCCCCTAGCGGGAGGACGTTACAATGAGCAGTTCTTC
>TRBV28|medium-sized|TRBJ2-7|TRBD2
CASSLRPRTLPRLAGTYEQYF
TGTGCCAGCAGTTTAAGGCCGCGGACACTGCCCAGACTAGCGGGGACCTACGAGCAGTACTTC
>TRBV20-1|medium-sized|TRBJ2-7|TRBD2
CSARGALQTSSSSYEQYF
TGCAGTGCTAGAGGGGCCCTCCAGACTAGCTCTTCCTCCTACGAGCAGTACTTC
>TRBV9|.|TRBJ2-7|.
CASSSSPGASSCEQYF
TGTGCCAGCAGCTCTTCCCCTGGGGCCAGCTCCTGCGAGCAGTACTTC
>TRBV28|medium-sized|TRBJ2-1|.
CAITGGDNEQFF
TGTGCCATCACCGGTGGGGACAATGAGCAGTTCTTC
>TRBV28|large|TRBJ1-2|.
CASSSQGYYGYTF
TGTGCCAGCAGCTCCCAGGGTTACTATGGCTACACCTTC
>TRBV5-8|few|TRBJ1-5|TRBD1
CASGGTGTDQPQHF
TGTGCCTCAGGAGGGACAGGGACCGATCAGCCCCAGCATTTT
>TRBV27|large|TRBJ2-1|.
CASSDDGDFYNEQFF
TGTGCCAGCAGTGATGACGGTGATTTCTACAATGAGCAGTTCTTC